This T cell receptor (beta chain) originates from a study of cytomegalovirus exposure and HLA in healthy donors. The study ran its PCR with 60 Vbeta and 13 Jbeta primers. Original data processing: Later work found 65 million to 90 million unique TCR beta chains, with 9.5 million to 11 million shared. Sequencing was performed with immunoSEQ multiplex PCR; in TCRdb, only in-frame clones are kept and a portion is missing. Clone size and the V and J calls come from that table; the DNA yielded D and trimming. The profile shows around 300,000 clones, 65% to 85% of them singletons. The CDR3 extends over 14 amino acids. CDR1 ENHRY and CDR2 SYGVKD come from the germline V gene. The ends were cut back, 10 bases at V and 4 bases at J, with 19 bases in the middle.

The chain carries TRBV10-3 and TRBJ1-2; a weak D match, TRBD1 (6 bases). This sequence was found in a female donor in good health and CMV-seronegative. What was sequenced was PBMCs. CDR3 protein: CATNPAGGAYGYTF. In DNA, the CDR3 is TGTGCCACCAACCCCGCCGGGGGGGCCTATGGCTACACCTTC.